The 21 T cell receptor beta chains reported below all come from one sample, sequenced in a study of Graves' ophthalmopathy and Graves' hyperthyroidism. TCR beta CDR3 amplification used RNA transcripts. Following a first-round RT-PCR that used HTBI primers, a second-round multiplex PCR was carried out. TCRdb passed the multiplex PCR reads through MiXCR, listing each CDR3 protein once. This table has roughly 500,000 distinct CDR3 sequences, under 15% appearing once. The sample taken for sequencing was blood. The receptors shown here come from a woman younger than 45 with Graves' ophthalmopathy.

The table lists this clonotype with a few counts. The chain links TRBV10-3 to TRBJ1-3; D is unresolved. The ends were cut back, 0 bases at V and 0 bases at J, with 12 bases in the middle. This CDR3 has 17 residues. CDR1 is ENHRY, CDR2 SYGVKD, per germline. DNA of the CDR3: TGTGCCATCAGTGAGTCTCCGTACAAGAGCTCTGGAAACACCATATATTTT. Amino acids: CAISESPYKSSGNTIYF.

This clonotype has a count of ten or more. The rearrangement uses TRBV11-1 and TRBJ2-2; TRBD2 matches at 8 bases. V lost 0 bases to trimming and J lost 0 bases; unmatched junction nucleotides: 3. The V gene's germline CDR1 is SGHAT and CDR2 FQDESV (reference sequence). The CDR3 contains 17 residues. The CDR3 reads CASSLAVAGSNTGELFF. CDR3 DNA: TGTGCCAGCAGCTTAGCTGTAGCGGGATCGAACACCGGGGAGCTGTTTTTT. Combining the CDR3 with reference TRBV11-1 and TRBJ2-2 gives the whole variable domain EAEVAQSPRYKITEKSQAVAFWCDPISGHATLYWYRQILGQGPELLVQFQDESVVDDSQLPKDRFSAERLKGVDSTLKIQPAELGDSAMYLCASSLAVAGSNTGELFFGEGSRLTVL.

This clonotype was recorded many times. The DNA of the CDR3 is TGTGCCAGCAGCCTAAAGATAGGTGGAAACACCATATATTTT. Protein product: CASSLKIGGNTIYF. The rearrangement joins TRBV11-2 to TRBJ1-3; D remains ambiguous. V was trimmed by 5 bases and J by 3 bases, leaving 11 bases between them. This CDR3 region has 14 residues. Germline V gives CDR1 SGHAT, CDR2 FQNNGV.

The sample holds many counts of this clonotype. The J gene is TRBJ1-6, the V gene TRBV30; no reliable D call. Germline lookup yields CDR1 GTSNPN and CDR2 SVGIG (reference sequence). V gave up 5 bases and J gave up 7 bases, with 3 bases separating them. CDR3 size: 10 residues. In DNA, the CDR3 is TGTGCCTGGGGAAATTCACCCCTCCACTTT. Translating gives CAWGNSPLHF.

This clonotype was seen a single time. The chain employs TRBV12-3 or TRBV12-4 and TRBJ1-3, with a weak D call TRBD1 (6 bases). With 10 bases removed from V and 4 bases from J, the gap between germline ends came to 14 bases. This CDR3 is built from 13 residues. The CDR3 loop is CATKQGAGNTIYF. The CDR3 bases are TGTGCCACGAAACAGGGCGCCGGAAACACCATATATTTT.

There are many counts of this clonotype. The chain links TRBV27 to TRBJ1-6; TRBD1 agrees at 8 bases. The V segment lost 2 bases and the J segment 8 bases; nucleotides outside the gene matches: 11. The CDR3 covers 17 residues. Germline V gives CDR1 MNHEY, CDR2 SMNVEV (reference sequence). The CDR3 DNA sequence: TGTGCCAGCAGTTTAGCCTACAGGGGGATTTCTTATTCACCCCTCCACTTT. It yields the protein CASSLAYRGISYSPLHF.

This clonotype was recorded many times. The CDR3 nucleotides are TGTGCCAGCAGTCCGGGATCTCCCTTAGCCAAAAACATTCAGTACTTC. This codes for CASSPGSPLAKNIQYF. The chain joins TRBV6-1 to TRBJ2-4, with D perhaps TRBD2 (5 bases). CDR1 is MNHNS, CDR2 SASEGT, per germline. The V gene lost 5 bases and the J gene lost 0 bases, with 14 bases spanning the gap. This CDR3 comprises 16 residues.

Ten or more counts support this clonotype. The CDR3 DNA is TGTGCCAGCAGTTACGAGACCGGGACAGTGGACACTGAAGCTTTCTTT. Protein product: CASSYETGTVDTEAFF. The V and J genes are TRBV6-2 or TRBV6-3 and TRBJ1-1, with 7 bases aligning to TRBD1. CDR1 is MNHEY, CDR2 SVGEGT, per germline. The CDR3 consists of 16 residues. The ends lost 2 bases at V and 3 bases at J; junction bases unmatched: 9.

This clonotype was counted many times. The chain recombines TRBV24-1 with TRBJ1-5, with a possible D match to TRBD1 (6 bases). The germline V gene has CDR1 KGHDR and CDR2 SFDVKD. Trimming removed 4 bases from V and 3 bases from J, with 12 bases in between. The CDR3 is made up of 15 amino acids. The DNA of the CDR3 is TGTGCCACCAGTGACCCGGACAGACCCAATCAGCCCCAGCATTTT. Residues: CATSDPDRPNQPQHF.

This clonotype was recorded many times. The J gene is TRBJ1-1, the V gene TRBV5-1, with 10 bases that match TRBD1. Germline V CDR1 and CDR2: SGHRS, YFSETQ. The CDR3 contains 14 residues. The trim removed 0 bases at V and 7 bases at J, leaving 3 bases unmatched. CDR3 amino acids: CASSLGQGAIEAFF. The CDR3 DNA follows: TGCGCCAGCAGCTTGGGACAGGGGGCCATTGAAGCTTTCTTT.

There are many counts of this clonotype. CDR3 residues: CASPPVPRQGNSGYTF. The CDR3, as DNA: TGTGCCAGTCCTCCGGTTCCGAGACAGGGAAATTCCGGCTACACCTTC. This chain links TRBV6-5 with TRBJ1-2; 7 bases agree with TRBD1. The CDR3 has 16 residues. Per the germline V gene, CDR1 is MNHEY and CDR2 is SVGAGI. J was trimmed by 8 bases and V by 9 bases; bases with no gene match: 21.

With respect to this clonotype: One base away lies a much larger clone, so this may be a sequencing read error. Without the conserved terminal phenylalanine or tryptophan, this CDR3 likely stems from a read error. The rearrangement uses TRBV18 and TRBJ2-7, with D uncertain. The CDR3 contains 14 residues. The ends were cut back, 0 bases at V and 0 bases at J, with 6 bases in the middle. Germline assignment: CDR1 KGHSH and CDR2 LQKENI. The CDR3 sequence is CASSPPFLSYEQYL. CDR3 DNA sequence: TGTGCCAGCTCACCACCGTTCCTCTCCTACGAGCAGTACTTA.

This clonotype was detected many times. The J gene is TRBJ1-5, the V gene TRBV5-1, with D possibly being TRBD1 (5 bases). The CDR3 has 15 amino acids. V lost 0 bases and J 2 bases, leaving 9 bases between the germline ends. Germline CDR1 SGHRS, CDR2 YFSETQ. The CDR3 here is CASSLDGGGNQPQHF. As DNA, the CDR3 is TGCGCCAGCAGCTTGGATGGGGGGGGCAATCAGCCCCAGCATTTT. Variable domain in full (rest from reference TRBV5-1 and TRBJ1-5): KAGVTQTPRYLIKTRGQQVTLSCSPISGHRSVSWYQQTPGQGLQFLFEYFSETQRNKGNFPGRFSGRQFSNSRSEMNVSTLELGDSALYLCASSLDGGGNQPQHFGDGTRLSIL.

The table lists this clonotype with many counts. The CDR3 loop is CASSVESGGYTF. The CDR3 coding sequence is TGTGCCAGCAGCGTAGAATCCGGGGGCTACACCTTC. This chain joins TRBV9 and TRBJ1-2; D is uncertain. V shed 0 bases and J shed 8 bases, with 8 bases lying between them. This CDR3 region has 12 residues. From germline, CDR1 is SGDLS and CDR2 YYNGEE. The full variable domain, completed using reference TRBV9 and TRBJ1-2, is DSGVTQTPKHLITATGQRVTLRCSPRSGDLSVYWYQQSLDQGLQFLIQYYNGEERAKGNILERFSAQQFPDLHSELNLSSLELGDSALYFCASSVESGGYTFGSGTRLTVV.

This chain uses TRBV12-3 or TRBV12-4 with TRBJ1-1; TRBD1 matches 7 bases. CDR3 length: 14 residues. The ends lost 7 bases at V and 1 base at J; junction bases unmatched: 6. The CDR3 DNA follows: TGTGCCAGCACCTCTCAGGGGGGGAACACTGAAGCTTTCTTT. Translation: CASTSQGGNTEAFF.

This rearrangement joins TRBV7-3 to TRBJ2-5; TRBD1 agrees at 10 bases. The germline V gene encodes CDR1 SGHTA and CDR2 FQGTGA. The V and J ends lost 0 bases and 5 bases, in that order; junction bases with no gene match: 9. The CDR3 covers 17 residues. CDR3 bases: TGTGCCAGCAGCTTAACGCATGGGACAGGGGCACGGGAGACCCAGTACTTC. Its protein product is CASSLTHGTGARETQYF.

The sample holds a few counts of this clonotype. A read error may explain this, as a much larger clone is one base away. This sequence joins TRBV11-2 and TRBJ2-7, with D maybe TRBD2 (5 bases). CDR3 length equals 15 residues. CDR1 and CDR2 (germline): SGHAT, FQNNGV. V gave up 2 bases and J gave up 2 bases, with 13 bases separating them. CDR3 DNA: TGTGCCAGCAGCTTATCTGGGAGCCCAGCCTACGAGCAGTACTTC. Protein: CASSLSGSPAYEQYF.

This clonotype was recorded at least ten times. The chain uses TRBV19 and TRBJ2-2; either TRBD1 or TRBD2 may fit D (5 bases each). CDR1 LNHDA and CDR2 SQIVND come from the germline V gene (reference sequence). V gave up 9 bases and J gave up 6 bases, with 17 bases separating them. The CDR3 has 14 amino acids. In DNA, the CDR3 is TGTGCCAGCCGAGGGGTAGCTGCCGCCGGGGAGCTGTTTTTT. This codes for CASRGVAAAGELFF.

This clonotype was seen ten or more times. The J gene is TRBJ2-7, the V gene TRBV27, with 10 bases fitting TRBD2. The CDR3 sequence is 15 residues long. Germline CDR1 MNHEY, CDR2 SMNVEV (reference sequence). V lost 6 bases and J lost 3; bases outside the gene matches: 8. CDR3 loop: CASRGIAGGDYEQYF. The CDR3 DNA follows: TGTGCCAGCAGAGGTATAGCGGGAGGCGACTACGAGCAGTACTTC.

This clonotype occurred many times. The V and J genes are TRBV12-3 or TRBV12-4 and TRBJ1-1; D not resolved. The CDR3 contains 14 residues. V gave up 6 bases and J gave up 4 bases, with 15 bases separating them. The DNA for the CDR3 is TGTGCCAGCAGCCCCGTCGCGGAATTCACTGAAGCTTTCTTT. It is translated as CASSPVAEFTEAFF.

The rearrangement joins TRBV30 to TRBJ1-1; D might be TRBD1 (5 bases). Germline V gene data show CDR1 as GTSNPN and CDR2 as SVGIG (reference sequence). The CDR3 is made up of 12 amino acids. Trimming took 5 bases from V and 8 from J, leaving 15 bases between them. CDR3 bases: TGTGCCTGGGGGGACGTCCCAGGGGAAGCTTTCTTT. Amino acids: CAWGDVPGEAFF.